This T cell receptor beta chain stems from a study of T cells after yellow fever vaccination. Study context: Preparation of the low-cell-number fractions used SMART-Seq v4 Ultra Low Input. General observations from the study: Clonotype sharing between CD4 and CD8 compartments was small. Once the booster was given, most primary-vaccination clones reappeared, at 95% to 97% for CD4 and over 70% for CD8.

In its sample, this clonotype was seen a few times. Its antigen remains unknown. A process of 5'RACE template switching, which added a universal primer site and UMIs, was used to make TCR cDNA. MiXCR, applied by TCRdb to the 5' RACE reads, yields one record per CDR3 protein. The sample includes roughly 300,000 distinct CDR3 sequences, around 8.1% of them seen just once. The germline V gene encodes CDR1 MNHNS and CDR2 SASEGT. V gave up 6 bases and J gave up 8 bases; unmatched junction bases: 12. The length of the CDR3 is 14 residues. The sample was PBMCs, taken 45 days after the first yellow fever vaccination. The chain couples TRBV6-1 to TRBJ1-2, with 7 bases aligning to TRBD1. This TCR was recovered from a man aged 18 to 35 who received the YFV17D yellow fever vaccine. The CDR3 coding sequence is TGTGCCAGCAGCCAAGGGGGCCTTAGAGACGGCTACACCTTC. Translating gives CASSQGGLRDGYTF.